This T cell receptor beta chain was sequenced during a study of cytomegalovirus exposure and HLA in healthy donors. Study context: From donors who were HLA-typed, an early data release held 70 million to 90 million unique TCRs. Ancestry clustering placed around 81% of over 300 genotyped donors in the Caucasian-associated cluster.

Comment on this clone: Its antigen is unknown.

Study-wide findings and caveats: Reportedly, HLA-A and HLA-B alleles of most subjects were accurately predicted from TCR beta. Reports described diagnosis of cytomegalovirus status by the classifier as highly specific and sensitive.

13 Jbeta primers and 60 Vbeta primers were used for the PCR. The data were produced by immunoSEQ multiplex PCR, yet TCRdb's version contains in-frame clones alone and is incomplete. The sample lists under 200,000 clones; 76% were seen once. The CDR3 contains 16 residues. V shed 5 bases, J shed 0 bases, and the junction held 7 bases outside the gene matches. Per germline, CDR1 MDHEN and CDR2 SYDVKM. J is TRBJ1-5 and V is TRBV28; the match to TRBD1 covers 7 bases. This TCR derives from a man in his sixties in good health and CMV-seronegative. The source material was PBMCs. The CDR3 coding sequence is TGTGCCAGCAGTACCTACCAGGGGGTTAGCAATCAGCCCCAGCATTTT. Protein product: CASSTYQGVSNQPQHF.